The following is a TCR beta chain sequence with its context. As yet, its antigen is unknown. The data originate from a study of brain T cells in children with intractable seizures. General observations from the study: Clones missing pre-surgery may reflect undersampling of that blood sample.

Generated by immunoSEQ multiplex PCR, the TCRdb table keeps only in-frame clones and is missing some. Of about 120,000 clones listed, roughly 94% are singletons. The CDR3 loop spans 17 amino acids. This sequence joins TRBV21-1 and TRBJ2-5. TRBV21-1 has pseudogene status. This specimen consisted of peripheral blood, obtained at surgery. The clonotype originates from a boy under two years old with hemimegalencephaly and intractable seizures. CDR3 DNA sequence: TGTGCCAGCAGCAAAGGAGGGGGGAGAGCCGACCAAGAGACCCAGTACTTC. It translates to CASSKGGGRADQETQYF.